This T cell receptor (beta chain) was sequenced for a study of OX40 agonist ivuxolimab in advanced cancers. Some clones are missing from TCRdb's copy, which holds only in-frame ones; the method was immunoSEQ multiplex PCR. Among tens of thousands of clones listed, 75% to 95% were seen once. The germline V gene encodes CDR1 SGHNT and CDR2 YYREEE (reference sequence). This CDR3 contains 16 residues. J lost 2 bases, V lost 0 bases, and 2 bases had no gene match. The input for sequencing was CD4+ or CD8+ T cells sorted from blood, taken in a trial of the OX40 agonist ivuxolimab. This chain links TRBV5-4 with TRBJ2-2; 9 bases match TRBD2. This TCR was sampled from an adult with an advanced solid tumor such as melanoma, head and neck, liver or kidney cancer. This CDR3 is CASSLGLAGNTGELFF. The CDR3 coding sequence is TGTGCCAGCAGCTTGGGGCTAGCGGGAAACACCGGGGAGCTGTTTTTT.